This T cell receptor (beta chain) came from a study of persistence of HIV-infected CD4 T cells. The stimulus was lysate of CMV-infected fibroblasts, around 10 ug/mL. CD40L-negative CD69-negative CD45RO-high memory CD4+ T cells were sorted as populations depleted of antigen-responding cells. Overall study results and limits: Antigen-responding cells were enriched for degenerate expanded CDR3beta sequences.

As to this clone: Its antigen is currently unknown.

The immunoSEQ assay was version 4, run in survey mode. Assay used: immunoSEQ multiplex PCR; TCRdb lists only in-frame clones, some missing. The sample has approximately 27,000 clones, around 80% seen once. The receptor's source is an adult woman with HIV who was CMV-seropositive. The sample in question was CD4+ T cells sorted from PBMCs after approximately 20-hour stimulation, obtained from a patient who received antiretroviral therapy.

The CDR3 coding sequence is TGTGCCAGCAGTGCAGCACTAAGCTCCTATAATTCACCCCTCCACTTT. Its translation: CASSAALSSYNSPLHF. The rearrangement joins TRBV6-1 to TRBJ1-6; no definite D call. The germline V and J ends were trimmed by 4 bases and 0 bases, with 10 bases remaining between them. The CDR3 sequence is 16 residues long. The germline CDR1 and CDR2 sequences are MNHNS and SASEGT.